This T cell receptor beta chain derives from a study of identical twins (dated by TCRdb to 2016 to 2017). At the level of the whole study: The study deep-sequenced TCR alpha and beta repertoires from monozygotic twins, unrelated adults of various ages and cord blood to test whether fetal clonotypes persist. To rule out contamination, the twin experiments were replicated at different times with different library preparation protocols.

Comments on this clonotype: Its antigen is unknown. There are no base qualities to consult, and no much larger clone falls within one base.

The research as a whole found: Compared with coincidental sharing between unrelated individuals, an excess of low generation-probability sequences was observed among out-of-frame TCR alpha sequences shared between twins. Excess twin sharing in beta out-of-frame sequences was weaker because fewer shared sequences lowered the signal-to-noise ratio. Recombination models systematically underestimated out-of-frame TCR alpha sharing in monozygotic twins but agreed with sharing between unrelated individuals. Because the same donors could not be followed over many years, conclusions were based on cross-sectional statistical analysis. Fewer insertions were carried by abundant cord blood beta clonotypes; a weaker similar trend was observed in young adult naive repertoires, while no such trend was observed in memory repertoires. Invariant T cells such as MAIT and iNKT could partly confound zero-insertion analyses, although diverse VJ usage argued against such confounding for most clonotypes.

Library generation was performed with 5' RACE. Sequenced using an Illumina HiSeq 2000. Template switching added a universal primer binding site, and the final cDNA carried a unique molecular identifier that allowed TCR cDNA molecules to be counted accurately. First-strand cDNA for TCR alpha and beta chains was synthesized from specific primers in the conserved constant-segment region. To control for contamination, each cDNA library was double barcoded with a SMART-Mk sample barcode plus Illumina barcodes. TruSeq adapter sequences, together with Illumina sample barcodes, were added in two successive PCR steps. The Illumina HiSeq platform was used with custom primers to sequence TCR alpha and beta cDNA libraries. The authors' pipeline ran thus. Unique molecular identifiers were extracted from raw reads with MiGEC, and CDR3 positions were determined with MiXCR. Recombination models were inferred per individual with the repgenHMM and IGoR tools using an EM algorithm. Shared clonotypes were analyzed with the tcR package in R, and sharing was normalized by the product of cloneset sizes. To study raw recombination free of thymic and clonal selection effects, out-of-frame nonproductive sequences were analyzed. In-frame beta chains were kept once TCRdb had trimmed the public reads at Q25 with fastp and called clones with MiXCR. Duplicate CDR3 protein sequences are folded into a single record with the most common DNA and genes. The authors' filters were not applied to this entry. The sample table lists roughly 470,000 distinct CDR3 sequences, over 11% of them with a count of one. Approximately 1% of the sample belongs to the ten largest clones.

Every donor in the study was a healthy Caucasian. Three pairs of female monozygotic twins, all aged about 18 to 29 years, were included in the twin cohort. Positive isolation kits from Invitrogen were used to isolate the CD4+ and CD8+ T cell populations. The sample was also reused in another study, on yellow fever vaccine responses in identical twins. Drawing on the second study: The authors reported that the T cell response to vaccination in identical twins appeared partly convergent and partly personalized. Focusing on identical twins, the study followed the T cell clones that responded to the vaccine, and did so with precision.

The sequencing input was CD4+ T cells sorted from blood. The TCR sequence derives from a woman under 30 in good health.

Read as DNA, the sequence is TGTGCCAGCAGCCGACTTAGCGGGGGGCCCCCCGATACGCAGTATTTT. It codes for CASSRLSGGPPDTQYF. The sequence links TRBV12-3 or TRBV12-4 to TRBJ2-3, with TRBD2 matching 10 junction bases. Trimming accounts for 6 bases at V and 6 bases at J, while the number of junction bases matched to no gene is 12. From the cysteine up to the phenylalanine, the CDR3 has a length of 16 residues. The kept DNA is CDR3 alone, 48 bases in frame from the first base.